This entry lists 2 T cell receptor beta chains sequenced from one sample in a study of blood T cell repertoires in COVID-19. Produced via immunoSEQ multiplex PCR; TCRdb's table is partial and in-frame only. The sample gives approximately 240,000 clones, around 85% of which show up once; 4% is in the top ten. Sequenced material: peripheral blood. These TCRs come from a woman in her 40s with active or convalescent COVID-19.

The chain is built from TRBV12-3 or TRBV12-4 and TRBJ2-3; D gene uncertain. This CDR3 comprises 13 residues. Trimming stripped 6 bases from V and 1 base from J, with 8 bases between. CDR3 bases: TGTGCCAGCAGGTCCTCCGGCACAGATACGCAGTATTTT. Encoded protein: CASRSSGTDTQYF.

This sequence joins TRBV25-1 and TRBJ1-3, with D possibly being TRBD1 (5 bases). V shed 2 bases and J shed 8 bases, with 13 bases lying between them. The CDR3 runs 14 residues. CDR1 MGHDK and CDR2 SYGVNS come from the germline V gene. CDR3: CASSEGGRGDTIYF. The CDR3 coding sequence is TGTGCCAGCAGTGAAGGTGGACGGGGGGACACCATATATTTT.